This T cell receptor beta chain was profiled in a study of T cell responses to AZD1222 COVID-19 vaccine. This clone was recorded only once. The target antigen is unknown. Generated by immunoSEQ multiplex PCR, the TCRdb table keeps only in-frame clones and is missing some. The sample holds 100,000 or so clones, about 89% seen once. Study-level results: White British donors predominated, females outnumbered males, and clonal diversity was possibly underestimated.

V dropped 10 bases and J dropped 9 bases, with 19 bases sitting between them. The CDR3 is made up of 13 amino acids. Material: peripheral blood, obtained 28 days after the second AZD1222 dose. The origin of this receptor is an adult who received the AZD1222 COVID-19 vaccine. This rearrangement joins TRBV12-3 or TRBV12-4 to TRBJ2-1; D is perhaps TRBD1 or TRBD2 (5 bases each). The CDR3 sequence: CATTPGARGEQFF. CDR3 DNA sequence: TGTGCCACTACCCCCGGGGCTCGGGGTGAGCAGTTCTTC.